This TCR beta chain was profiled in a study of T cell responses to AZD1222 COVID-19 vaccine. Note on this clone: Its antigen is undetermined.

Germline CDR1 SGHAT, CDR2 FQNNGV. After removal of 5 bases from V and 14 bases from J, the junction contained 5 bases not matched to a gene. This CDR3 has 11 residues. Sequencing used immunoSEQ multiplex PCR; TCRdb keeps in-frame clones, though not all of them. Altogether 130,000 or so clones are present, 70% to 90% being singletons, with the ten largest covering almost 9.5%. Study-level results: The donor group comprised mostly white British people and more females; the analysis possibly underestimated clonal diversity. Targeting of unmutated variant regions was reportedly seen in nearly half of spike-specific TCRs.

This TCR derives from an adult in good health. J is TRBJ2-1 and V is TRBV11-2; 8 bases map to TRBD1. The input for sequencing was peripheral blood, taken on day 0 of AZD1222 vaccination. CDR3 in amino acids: CASSSWTGKFF. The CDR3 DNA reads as TGTGCCAGCAGCAGCTGGACAGGGAAGTTCTTC.